This T cell receptor beta chain was profiled in a study of blood T cell repertoires in COVID-19 (dated by TCRdb to about 2020). Regarding the complete study: Samples from collaborators originated in the United States, Italy and Spain and spanned both the acute and convalescent phases of COVID-19. The material from the prospective study consisted of cDNA or gDNA derived from T cells, B-cell-depleted T cells, or PBMCs. The repertoires were released in a freely available public database meant as a resource for research on the immune response to SARS-CoV-2. The samples were drawn from the first 160 participants of the ongoing ImmuneRACE study and from under 1,500 subjects provided by 6 global collaborators. Where available, HLA class I and class II types were obtained from metadata supplied by the sample provider rather than from assay-based typing. A de-identified subject ID, COVID-19 status, age in years and sex were almost always included in the sample metadata. Deeply sampled blood TCRbeta repertoires from subjects exposed to, actively infected with, or recovered from COVID-19 were included in the dataset.

The immunoSEQ Assay, a bias-controlled multiplex PCR, was used to amplify TCRbeta CDR3 regions from genomic DNA. The authors' pipeline ran thus. Nucleated cell counts per sample were estimated from amplification of reference gene primers within the assay. To quantify the absolute abundance of each unique TCRbeta CDR3 rearrangement, sequence reads were collapsed and filtered. Productive Simpson clonality was computed per sample as the square root of Simpson's diversity index over productive rearrangements. The table was pulled from immuneACCESS by TCRdb, which kept in-frame rearrangements only. Such tables lose some clones; where checked, under half of the loss comes from unresolved V genes, and the rest has no known cause. The DNA was the basis for D and trimming; V, J and clone size are from that table. Within this sample are 60,000 to 70,000 clones, with about 82% of them counted one time only. The ten largest clones represent about 38% of the sample.

Each collaborating institution followed its own protocols to collect whole blood in K2EDTA tubes. For TCRbeta analysis, collaborator samples were shipped as frozen whole blood, as isolated PBMCs, or as DNA extracted from either sample type. A word on this clone: What antigen it recognizes has not been identified. The input lacks base qualities; no much larger clone sits a single base away.

Study-level results and caveats: Clinical and demographic metadata were provided uncurated, with the amount varying by source and participant.

From the cysteine through the phenylalanine, the CDR3 covers 16 amino acids. CDR3 DNA only is kept here, 48 bases in frame from base 1. Trimming takes 4 bases from V and 4 bases from J, and the germline ends sit 19 bases apart. CDR1 and CDR2, per the germline V gene, are SGHVS and FNYEAQ. The origin of this receptor is a human donor in a cohort sampled during active COVID-19. Sequencing was done on a sample of peripheral blood. The sequence joins TRBV7-6 to TRBJ1-1, with the D gene call left open. The sequence in DNA is TGTGCCAGCAGCTCCACCTGGGCTAACTCTGGCACTGAAGCTTTCTTT. Translated, this is CASSSTWANSGTEAFF.